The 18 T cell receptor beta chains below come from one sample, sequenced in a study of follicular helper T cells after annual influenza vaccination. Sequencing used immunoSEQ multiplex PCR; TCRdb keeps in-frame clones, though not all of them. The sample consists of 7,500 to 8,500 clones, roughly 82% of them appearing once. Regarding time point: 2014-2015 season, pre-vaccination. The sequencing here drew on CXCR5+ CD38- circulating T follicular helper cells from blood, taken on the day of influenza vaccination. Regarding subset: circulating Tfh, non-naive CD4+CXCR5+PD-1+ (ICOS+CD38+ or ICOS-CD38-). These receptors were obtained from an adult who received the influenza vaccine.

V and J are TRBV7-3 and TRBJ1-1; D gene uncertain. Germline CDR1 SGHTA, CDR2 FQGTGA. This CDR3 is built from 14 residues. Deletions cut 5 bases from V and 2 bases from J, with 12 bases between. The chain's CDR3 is CASSRLGPNTEAFF. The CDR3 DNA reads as TGTGCCAGCAGCCGCCTCGGGCCAAACACTGAAGCTTTCTTT.

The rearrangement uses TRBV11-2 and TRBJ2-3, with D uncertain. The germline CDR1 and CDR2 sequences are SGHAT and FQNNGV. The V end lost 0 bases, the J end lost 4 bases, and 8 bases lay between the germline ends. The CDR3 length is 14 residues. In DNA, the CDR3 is TGTGCCAGCAGCTTAGACACGGCTGCAGATACGCAGTATTTT. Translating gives CASSLDTAADTQYF.

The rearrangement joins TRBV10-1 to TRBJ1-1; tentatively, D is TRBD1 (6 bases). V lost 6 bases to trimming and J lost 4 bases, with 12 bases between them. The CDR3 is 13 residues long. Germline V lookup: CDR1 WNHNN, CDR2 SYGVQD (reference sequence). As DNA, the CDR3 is TGCGCCAGCAGCAGTACAGGGACCACTGAAGCTTTCTTT. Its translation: CASSSTGTTEAFF.

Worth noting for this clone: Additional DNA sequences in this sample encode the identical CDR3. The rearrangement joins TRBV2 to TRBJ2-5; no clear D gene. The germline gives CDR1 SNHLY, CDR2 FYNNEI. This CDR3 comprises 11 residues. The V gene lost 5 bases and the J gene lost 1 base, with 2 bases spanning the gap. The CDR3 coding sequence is TGTGCCAGCAGTCCCCAAGAGACCCAGTACTTC. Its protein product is CASSPQETQYF.

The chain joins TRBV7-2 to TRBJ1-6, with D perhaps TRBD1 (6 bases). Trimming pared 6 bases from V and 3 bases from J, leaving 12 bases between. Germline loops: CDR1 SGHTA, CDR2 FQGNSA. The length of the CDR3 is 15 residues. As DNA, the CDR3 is TGTGCCAGCAGGGAAACAGGGAGCTATAATTCACCCCTCCACTTT. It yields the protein CASRETGSYNSPLHF.

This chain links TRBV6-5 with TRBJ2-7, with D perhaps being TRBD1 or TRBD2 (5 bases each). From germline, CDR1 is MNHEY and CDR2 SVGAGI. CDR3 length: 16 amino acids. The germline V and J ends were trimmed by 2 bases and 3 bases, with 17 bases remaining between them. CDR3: CASSYRLGMDNYEQYF. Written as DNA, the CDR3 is TGTGCCAGCAGTTACCGGCTCGGGATGGACAACTACGAGCAGTACTTC.

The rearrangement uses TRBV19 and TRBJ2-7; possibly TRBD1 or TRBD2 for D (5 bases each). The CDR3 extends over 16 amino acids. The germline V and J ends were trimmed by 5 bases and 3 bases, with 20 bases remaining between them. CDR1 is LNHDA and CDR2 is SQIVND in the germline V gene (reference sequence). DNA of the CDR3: TGTGCCAGTAGTGTCTCCGGGGCCACCTCGTACTACGAGCAGTACTTC. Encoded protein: CASSVSGATSYYEQYF.

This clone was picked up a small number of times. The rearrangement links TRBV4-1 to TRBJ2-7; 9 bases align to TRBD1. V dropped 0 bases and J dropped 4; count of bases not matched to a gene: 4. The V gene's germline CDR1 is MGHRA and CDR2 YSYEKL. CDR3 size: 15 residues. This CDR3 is CASSQDHRGLYEQYF. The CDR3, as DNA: TGCGCCAGCAGCCAAGATCACAGGGGGCTGTACGAGCAGTACTTC.

CDR3 nucleotides: TGTGCCAGCAGTTTAGCGGGGGCGCGCACAGATACGCAGTATTTT. Translated: CASSLAGARTDTQYF. The chain links TRBV28 to TRBJ2-3; D perhaps matches TRBD2 (7 bases). The V gene's germline CDR1 is MDHEN and CDR2 SYDVKM. The CDR3 length is 15 residues. Deletions cut 2 bases from V and 1 base from J, with 10 bases between.

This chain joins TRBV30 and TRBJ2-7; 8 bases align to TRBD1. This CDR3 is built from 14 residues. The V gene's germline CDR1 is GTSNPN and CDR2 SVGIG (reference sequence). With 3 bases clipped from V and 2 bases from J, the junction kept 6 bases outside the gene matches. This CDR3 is CAWRNTGGPYEQYF. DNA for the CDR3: TGTGCCTGGAGAAACACAGGGGGTCCCTACGAGCAGTACTTC.

For the CDR3, the DNA is TGTGCCAGCAGCTTAGGGACTCGTAAAGAGACCCAGTACTTC. It codes for CASSLGTRKETQYF. The chain employs TRBV11-1 and TRBJ2-5, with TRBD2 as a possible D gene (5 bases). Germline loops: CDR1 SGHAT, CDR2 FQDESV (reference sequence). The germline V and J ends were trimmed by 1 base and 3 bases, with 9 bases remaining between them. CDR3 length equals 14 residues.

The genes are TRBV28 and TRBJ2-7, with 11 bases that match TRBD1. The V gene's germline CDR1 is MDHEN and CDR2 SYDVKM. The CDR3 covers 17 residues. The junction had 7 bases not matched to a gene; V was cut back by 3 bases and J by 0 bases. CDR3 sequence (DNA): TGTGCCAGCAGTTTCATACGGACAGGGGGCTTCTCCTACGAGCAGTACTTC. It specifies CASSFIRTGGFSYEQYF. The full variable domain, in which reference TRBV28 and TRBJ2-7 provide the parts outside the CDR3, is DVKVTQSSRYLVKRTGEKVFLECVQDMDHENMFWYRQDPGLGLRLIYFSYDVKMKEKGDIPEGYSVSREKKERFSLILESASTNQTSMYLCASSFIRTGGFSYEQYFGPGTRLTVT.

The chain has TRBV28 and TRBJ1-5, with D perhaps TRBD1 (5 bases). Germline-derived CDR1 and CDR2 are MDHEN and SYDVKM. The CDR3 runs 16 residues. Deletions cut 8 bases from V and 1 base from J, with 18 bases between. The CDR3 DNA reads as TGTGCCAGCGAGAGTGGGGGTTGGAGGAGCAATCAGCCCCAGCATTTT. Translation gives CASESGGWRSNQPQHF.

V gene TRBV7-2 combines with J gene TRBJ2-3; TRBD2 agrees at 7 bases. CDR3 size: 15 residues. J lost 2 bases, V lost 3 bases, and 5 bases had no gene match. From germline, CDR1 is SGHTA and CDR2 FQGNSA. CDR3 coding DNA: TGTGCCAGCAGCTTTAGCGGGCCCCCCACAGATACGCAGTATTTT. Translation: CASSFSGPPTDTQYF.

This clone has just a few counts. The CDR3 DNA is TGTGCCAGCAGTGCACAGGTTAGCAATCAGCCCCAGCATTTT. It translates to CASSAQVSNQPQHF. The V and J genes are TRBV2 and TRBJ1-5; a weak D match, TRBD1 (5 bases). In germline, CDR1 is SNHLY, CDR2 FYNNEI. The CDR3 is made up of 14 amino acids. Trimming left V 4 bases short and J 0 bases short, with 7 bases between.

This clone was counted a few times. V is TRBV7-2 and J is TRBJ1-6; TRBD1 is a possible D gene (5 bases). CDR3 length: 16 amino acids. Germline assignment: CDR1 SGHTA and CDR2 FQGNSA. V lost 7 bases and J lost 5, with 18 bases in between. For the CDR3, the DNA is TGTGCCAGCATCCAAGCCGGGACGACGGATAATTCACCCCTCCACTTT. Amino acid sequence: CASIQAGTTDNSPLHF.

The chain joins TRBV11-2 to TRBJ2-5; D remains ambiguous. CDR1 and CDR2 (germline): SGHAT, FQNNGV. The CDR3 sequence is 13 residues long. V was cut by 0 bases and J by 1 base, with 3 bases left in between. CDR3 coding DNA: TGTGCCAGCAGCTTAGAGGTCCAAGAGACCCAGTACTTC. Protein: CASSLEVQETQYF.

In nucleotides, the CDR3 is TGTGCCAGCAGCAACCCGGGACAGGGCCCAGGGGAGACCCAGTACTTC. This translates into CASSNPGQGPGETQYF. This rearrangement joins TRBV21-1 to TRBJ2-5; the DNA was not compared with TRBD1, the D call given in the table. TRBV21-1 is a pseudogene segment. CDR3 size: 16 residues.